These 7 T cell receptor beta chains originate from one sample sequenced in a study of radiotherapy plus CTLA-4 blockade in lung cancer. This table comes from immunoSEQ multiplex PCR, and its TCRdb copy is limited to in-frame clones, with some not included. Of about 32,000 clones listed, approximately 85% were seen once; the top ten hold 5.8%. The sequencing here drew on peripheral blood, taken from a patient treated with radiotherapy plus ipilimumab. Receptors were obtained from a human donor with non-small cell lung cancer who had stable disease on radiotherapy plus ipilimumab.

The chain employs TRBV28 and TRBJ2-7; TRBD1 agrees at 11 bases. This CDR3 contains 15 residues. Germline CDR1 is MDHEN and CDR2 is SYDVKM. With V trimmed by 6 bases and J by 4 bases, 8 bases remained unmatched. CDR3 in amino acids: CASSRLGQGAYEQYF. The CDR3 DNA sequence: TGTGCCAGCAGCCGTTTAGGACAGGGGGCATACGAGCAGTACTTC.

This chain links TRBV25-1 with TRBJ2-7; D perhaps matches TRBD1 (5 bases). The CDR3 covers 15 residues. Trimming cost V 5 bases and J 2 bases, with 16 bases left between them. Germline V gene data show CDR1 as MGHDK and CDR2 as SYGVNS. CDR3 sequence reads: CASSPDQGGTYEQYF. CDR3 bases: TGTGCCAGCAGTCCTGACCAGGGTGGAACCTACGAGCAGTACTTC.

The chain combines TRBV7-9 with TRBJ2-3; 10 bases map to TRBD2. Per germline, CDR1 SEHNR and CDR2 FQNEAQ (reference sequence). This CDR3 region has 18 residues. The V and J ends lost 10 bases and 0 bases, in that order; junction bases with no gene match: 16. The CDR3 DNA follows: TGTGCCACCCTCGGAGGGACTAGCGTCTCGTATAGCACAGATACGCAGTATTTT. This translates into CATLGGTSVSYSTDTQYF. Complete variable domain (other parts from reference TRBV7-9 and TRBJ2-3): DTGVSQNPRHKITKRGQNVTFRCDPISEHNRLYWYRQTLGQGPEFLTYFQNEAQLEKSRLLSDRFSAERPKGSFSTLEIQRTEQGDSAMYLCATLGGTSVSYSTDTQYFGPGTRLTVL.

The chain carries TRBV5-4 and TRBJ1-1; perhaps TRBD1 as D (6 bases). The CDR3 has 14 residues. CDR1 and CDR2 (germline): SGHNT, YYREEE (reference sequence). The V end was cut by 2 bases, the J end by 2 bases, with 10 bases between. CDR3 coding DNA: TGTGCCAGCAGCTTATCGGGACAAAACACTGAAGCTTTCTTT. Its protein is CASSLSGQNTEAFF. Complete variable domain (other parts from reference TRBV5-4 and TRBJ1-1): ETGVTQSPTHLIKTRGQQVTLRCSSQSGHNTVSWYQQALGQGPQFIFQYYREEENGRGNFPPRFSGLQFPNYSSELNVNALELDDSALYLCASSLSGQNTEAFFGQGTRLTVV.

The chain joins TRBV7-8 to TRBJ2-4; 8 bases align to TRBD1. Losses at the gene ends were 4 bases for V and 7 bases for J; bases not matched to a gene: 6. The CDR3 totals 14 residues. Germline CDR1 and CDR2: SGHVS and FQNEAQ. Written as DNA, the CDR3 is TGTGCCAGCAGCTCAAACAGGGGGGAGAACATTCAGTACTTC. Its translation is CASSSNRGENIQYF.

The V gene is TRBV14, the J gene TRBJ1-1, with D possibly matching TRBD1 (6 bases). This CDR3 has 17 amino acids. Germline V gene sequence: CDR1 SGHDN, CDR2 FVKESK. Trimming cost V 3 bases and J 4 bases, with 21 bases left between them. Here the CDR3 DNA reads TGTGCCAGCAGCCATGGAAGCAGGGGAGCGTACGGCACTGAAGCTTTCTTT. It translates to CASSHGSRGAYGTEAFF. Full variable domain (outside the CDR3, taken from reference TRBV14 and TRBJ1-1): EAGVTQFPSHSVIEKGQTVTLRCDPISGHDNLYWYRRVMGKEIKFLLHFVKESKQDESGMPNNRFLAERTGGTYSTLKVQPAELEDSGVYFCASSHGSRGAYGTEAFFGQGTRLTVV.

The chain couples TRBV12-2 to TRBJ2-5; the table's D call of TRBD1 was not tested on the DNA. TRBV12-2 is a pseudogene locus. This CDR3 comprises 20 residues. The CDR3 bases are TGTGCAAGTCGCTTAGTGGGGCCCTTCGAGCGAATGGATCGCCAAGAGACCCAGTACTTC. Translation: CASRLVGPFERMDRQETQYF.